What follows describes a single T cell receptor (beta chain). The data were obtained in a study of shared clonotypes between healthy human individuals. V was pared by 7 bases and J by 7 bases, with 9 bases of the junction left unmatched. The germline V gene encodes CDR1 MNHNS and CDR2 SASEGT. The CDR3 has 14 residues. In the naive CD8 group, cells lacked CD45RO and were positively selected for CCR7, so terminally differentiated effector memory CD45RA+ cells were left out. The method was immunoSEQ multiplex PCR; TCRdb's version includes in-frame clones alone and lacks a portion of them. Here the sample spans about 2.1 million clones, roughly 91% being singletons.

The specimen was naive CD8+ T cells from PBMCs. The chain uses TRBV6-1 and TRBJ2-1; 8 nucleotides agree with TRBD2. The TCR was taken from a man in his late teens or twenties in good health. Some clones in this sample may be carry-over from other donors' samples. The CDR3 loop reads CASIPGGPWNEQFF. The CDR3 coding sequence is TGTGCCAGCATCCCGGGAGGGCCGTGGAATGAGCAGTTCTTC.